This is a list of T cell receptor beta chains from one sample in a study of CXCR3-negative and CXCR3-positive naive CD8 T cells. TCRdb re-called the 5' RACE reads and gives one entry per CDR3 protein, without DNA. The sample has about 120,000 distinct CDR3 sequences. The sequencing sample was made of naive CXCR3+ CD8+ T cells from blood. The origin of the receptors is a human donor in good health. Some clones in this sample may be carry-over from other donors' samples. CDR3s include the opening cysteine and the closing phenylalanine or tryptophan.

TRBV7-6	TRBJ2-1	CASSLASGGGSNEQFF
TRBV20-1	TRBJ2-1	CSAPGEPAYEQFF
TRBV7-9	TRBJ2-5	CASSLLEETRYF
TRBV7-9	TRBJ1-3	CASSLVGQRNTIYF
TRBV25-1	TRBJ1-1	CASTPGNTEAFF
TRBV28	TRBJ2-7	CASSGAGRGRSSYEQYF
TRBV4-1	TRBJ2-1	CASSQESSGASFQLF
TRBV12-3/TRBV12-4	TRBJ2-1	CASSDVGGEQFF
TRBV7-2	TRBJ2-7	CASSLVWVAGGPSDEQYF
TRBV29-1	TRBJ2-7	CSVVGVAYEQYF
TRBV4-3	TRBJ1-3	CASSRITGSGNTIYF
TRBV9	TRBJ2-1	CASSVGLAGGYGEQFF
TRBV7-9	TRBJ2-6	CASSQTFSGANVLTF
TRBV6-5	TRBJ1-2	CATRTGGWAGYTF
TRBV5-4	TRBJ2-1	CASSKRALAGGPRMNEQFF
TRBV24-1	TRBJ2-3	CATSDLWGSVDTQYF
TRBV7-6	TRBJ2-7	CASSPKGFIYEQYF
TRBV20-1	TRBJ2-3	CSVTPGAGEADTQYF
TRBV6-2/TRBV6-3	TRBJ2-1	CASSYGSGGSRGADLYNEQFF
TRBV7-9	TRBJ1-5	CASSPAGRGDQPQHF
TRBV13	TRBJ2-1	CASSLRLAGGPSEQFF
TRBV7-6	TRBJ2-3	CASSLVVAGTTDTQYF
TRBV5-1	TRBJ2-1	CASSPLLGGSNNEQFF
TRBV7-9	TRBJ2-1	CASSSTGYDEQFF
TRBV27	TRBJ2-7	CASIFSGTGSWEQYF
TRBV19	TRBJ2-1	CASSRTSGTYSYNEQFF
TRBV29-1	TRBJ2-3	CSVGVWDRGHRTDTQYF
TRBV28	TRBJ2-2	CASSPTDVRSFMGELFF
TRBV14	TRBJ2-1	CASSWTGGDYNEQFF
TRBV12-3/TRBV12-4	TRBJ2-6	CASSLGSSSSGANVLTF
TRBV20-1	TRBJ2-3	CSAIPSNTTDTQYF
TRBV6-4	TRBJ2-3	CASSVTSEGATDTQYF
TRBV6-5	TRBJ1-2	CASSYSRQEINYGYTF
TRBV12-3/TRBV12-4	TRBJ2-1	CASSLVPGLAGGEQFF
TRBV28	TRBJ2-3	CASSFAQPSTDTQYF
TRBV24-1	TRBJ2-5	CATSDLRNGQETQYF
TRBV27	TRBJ1-2	CASSSAGRGPTYGYTF
TRBV28	TRBJ2-3	CASSFSGSGGDTQYF
TRBV7-8	TRBJ2-1	CASSLHGVREQFF
TRBV7-6	TRBJ2-7	CASSLGGATYEQYF
TRBV27	TRBJ1-1	CASSVGTSVEAFF
TRBV6-2/TRBV6-3	TRBJ2-2	CASSGSFQEAGELFF
TRBV7-9	TRBJ2-7	CASSSTRDRGLYEQYF
TRBV9	TRBJ2-1	CASSVEVGRNEQFF
TRBV7-2	TRBJ2-7	CASRETGGSSYEQYF
TRBV2	TRBJ2-2	CASSEIQFSDFTGELFF
TRBV10-3	TRBJ1-3	CAISESGTSGNTIYF
TRBV20-1	TRBJ2-7	CSATREGVSSYEQYF
TRBV7-9	TRBJ2-7	CASRPSNGAYEQYF
TRBV9	TRBJ2-1	CASSSRSGSNPLEQFF
TRBV20-1	TRBJ2-7	CSATNRDHSYEQYF
TRBV29-1	TRBJ2-1	CSVEIVLTPRNEQFF
TRBV28	TRBJ2-1	CATRGGAGYNEQFF
TRBV19	TRBJ1-1	CASKFQGSETEAFF
TRBV14	TRBJ2-7	CASSLAGDSYEQYF